The rows below give T cell receptor beta chains drawn from one sample of a study of blood T cell repertoires in COVID-19. The table came from immunoSEQ multiplex PCR; TCRdb's copy has only in-frame clones and leaves some out. The sample has a few hundred thousand clones, 86% seen once. Sequenced input: peripheral blood. The receptors here all came from a woman aged 50 to 60 with acute or convalescent COVID-19. Each CDR3 is given with its conserved first and last residue. Size is stated for part of the rows, as once, few or many counts, or as a class when the clone is expanded.

size	V	J	CDR3
NA	TRBV5-1	TRBJ2-7	CASSLVADLTTSEQYF
NA	TRBV11-3	TRBJ2-7	CASEDRGPGEQYF
NA	TRBV12-3/TRBV12-4	TRBJ1-1	CASSRGQGTEAFF
NA	TRBV18	TRBJ2-1	CASSRAGEGYEQFF
NA	TRBV4-3	TRBJ2-2	CASSVGQAGTGELFF
NA	TRBV4-1	TRBJ1-1	CASSQTGISPEAFF
NA	TRBV19	TRBJ2-1	CASTPQGRLDVGEQFF
NA	TRBV12-3/TRBV12-4	TRBJ2-7	CASSPTSSYEQYF
NA	TRBV6-5	TRBJ2-5	CASSRSQERQETQYF
once	TRBV11-2	TRBJ2-7	CASSLGLAGYEQYF
few	TRBV27	TRBJ2-2	CASSKGLGDLNTGELFF
NA	TRBV2	TRBJ1-4	CASSVGGAGNNEKLFF
NA	TRBV10-3	TRBJ2-5	CAISGGGNEETQYF
NA	TRBV4-3	TRBJ2-3	CASSQAGFTDTQYF
few	TRBV7-8	TRBJ1-2	CASSHRGRDGYTF
once	TRBV19	TRBJ2-2	CASRRVDRGPSNTGELFF
NA	TRBV5-4	TRBJ2-1	CASSWGQEAEQFF
once	TRBV4-2	TRBJ2-2	CASSHVPGQGYTGELFF
NA	TRBV29-1	TRBJ2-5	CSVDQTEETQYF
NA	TRBV18	TRBJ2-5	CASSPYEGGWQETQYF
NA	TRBV5-4	TRBJ2-1	CASSLAAGGYNEQFF
once	TRBV2	TRBJ1-3	CASRWDSSGNTIYF
NA	TRBV5-1	TRBJ1-1	CASSLIDRDTEAFF
once	TRBV7-6	TRBJ2-2	CASSFVLAGGPHGELFF